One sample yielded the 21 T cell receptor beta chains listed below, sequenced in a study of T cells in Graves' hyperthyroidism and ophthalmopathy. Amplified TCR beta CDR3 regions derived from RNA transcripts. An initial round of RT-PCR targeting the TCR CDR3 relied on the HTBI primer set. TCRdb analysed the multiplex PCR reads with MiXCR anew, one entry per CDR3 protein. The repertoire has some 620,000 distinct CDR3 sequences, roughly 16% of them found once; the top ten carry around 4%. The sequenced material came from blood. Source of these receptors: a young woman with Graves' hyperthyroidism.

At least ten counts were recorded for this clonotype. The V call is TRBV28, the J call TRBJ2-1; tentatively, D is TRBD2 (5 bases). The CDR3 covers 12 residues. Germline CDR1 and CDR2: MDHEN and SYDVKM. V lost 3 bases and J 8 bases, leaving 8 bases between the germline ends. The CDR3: CASSFRTDEQFF. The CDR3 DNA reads TGTGCCAGCAGTTTTCGGACTGATGAGCAGTTCTTC.

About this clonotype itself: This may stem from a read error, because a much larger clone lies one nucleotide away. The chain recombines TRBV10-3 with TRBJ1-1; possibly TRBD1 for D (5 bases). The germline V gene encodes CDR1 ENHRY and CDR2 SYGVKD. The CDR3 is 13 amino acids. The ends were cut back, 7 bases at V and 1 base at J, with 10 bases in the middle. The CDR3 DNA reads TGTGCCATCAAGGGGACGGAGAACACTGAAGCTTTCTTT. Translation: CAIKGTENTEAFF.

CDR3 bases: TGCAGCGTTGAAGATCAGGGCCGACAGCAGTACTTC. Translating it yields CSVEDQGRQQYF. This chain links TRBV29-1 with TRBJ2-7, with TRBD1 as a possible D gene (5 bases). Germline V gene data show CDR1 as SQVTM and CDR2 as ANQGSEA. This CDR3 has 12 amino acids. Trimming shortened V by 0 bases and J by 8 bases, and 11 bases separated the two germline ends.

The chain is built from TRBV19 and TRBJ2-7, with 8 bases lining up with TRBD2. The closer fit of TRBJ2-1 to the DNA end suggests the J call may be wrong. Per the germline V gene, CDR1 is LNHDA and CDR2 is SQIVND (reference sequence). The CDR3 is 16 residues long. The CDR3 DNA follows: TGTGCCAGTAGTATTCTTGGAGCGGGAGTTCCCTACGAGCAGTTCTTC. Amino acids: CASSILGAGVPYEQFF.

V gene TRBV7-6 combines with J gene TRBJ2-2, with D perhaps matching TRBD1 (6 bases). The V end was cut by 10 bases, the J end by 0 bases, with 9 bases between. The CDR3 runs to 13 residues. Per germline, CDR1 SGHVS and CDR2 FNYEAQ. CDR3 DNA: TGTGCCACCCAGGGGTCGAACACCGGGGAGCTGTTTTTT. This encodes CATQGSNTGELFF.

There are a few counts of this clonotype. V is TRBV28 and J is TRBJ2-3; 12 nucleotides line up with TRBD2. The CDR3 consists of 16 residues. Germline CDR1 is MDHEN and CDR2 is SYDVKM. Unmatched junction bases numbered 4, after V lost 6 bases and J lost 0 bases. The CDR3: CASRGTSGPSTDTQYF. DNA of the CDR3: TGTGCCAGCAGGGGGACTAGCGGGCCAAGCACAGATACGCAGTATTTT.

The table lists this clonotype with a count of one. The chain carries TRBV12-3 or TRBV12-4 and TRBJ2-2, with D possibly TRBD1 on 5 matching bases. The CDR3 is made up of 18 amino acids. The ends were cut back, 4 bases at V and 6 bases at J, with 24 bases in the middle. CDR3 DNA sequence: TGTGCCAGCAGTTACTCTTGGTTAGGGGATGGCGAGGCCGGGGAGCTGTTTTTT. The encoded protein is CASSYSWLGDGEAGELFF.

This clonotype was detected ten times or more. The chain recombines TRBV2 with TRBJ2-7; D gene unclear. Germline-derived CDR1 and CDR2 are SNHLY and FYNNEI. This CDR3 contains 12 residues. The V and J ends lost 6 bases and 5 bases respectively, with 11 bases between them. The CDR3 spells CASSKVIHEQYF. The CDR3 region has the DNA TGTGCCAGCAGCAAGGTCATCCACGAGCAGTACTTC. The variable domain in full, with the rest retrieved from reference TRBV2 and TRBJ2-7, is EPEVTQTPSHQVTQMGQEVILRCVPISNHLYFYWYRQILGQKVEFLVSFYNNEISEKSEIFDDQFSVERPDGSNFTLKIRSTKLEDSAMYFCASSKVIHEQYFGPGTRLTVT.

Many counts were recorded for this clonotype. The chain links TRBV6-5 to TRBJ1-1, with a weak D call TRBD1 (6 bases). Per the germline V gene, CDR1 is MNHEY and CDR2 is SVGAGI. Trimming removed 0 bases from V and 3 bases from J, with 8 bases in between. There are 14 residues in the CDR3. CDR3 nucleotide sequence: TGTGCCAGCAGTTACTCACAGGGTTACACTGAAGCTTTCTTT. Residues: CASSYSQGYTEAFF.

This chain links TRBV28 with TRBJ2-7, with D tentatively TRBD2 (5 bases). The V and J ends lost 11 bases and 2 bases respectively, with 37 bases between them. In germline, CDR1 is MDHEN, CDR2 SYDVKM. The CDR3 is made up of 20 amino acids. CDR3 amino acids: CAWSTSFTDPRGGPTYEQYF. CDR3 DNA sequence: TGTGCCTGGAGTACATCTTTCACAGACCCTCGAGGCGGGCCTACCTACGAGCAGTACTTC.

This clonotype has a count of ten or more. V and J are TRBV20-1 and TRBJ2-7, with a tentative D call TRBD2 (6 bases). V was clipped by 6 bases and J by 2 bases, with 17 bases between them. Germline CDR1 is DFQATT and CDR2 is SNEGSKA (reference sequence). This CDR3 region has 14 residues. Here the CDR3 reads CSAQKVAETYEQYF. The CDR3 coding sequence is TGCAGTGCCCAGAAGGTAGCGGAGACCTACGAGCAGTACTTC.

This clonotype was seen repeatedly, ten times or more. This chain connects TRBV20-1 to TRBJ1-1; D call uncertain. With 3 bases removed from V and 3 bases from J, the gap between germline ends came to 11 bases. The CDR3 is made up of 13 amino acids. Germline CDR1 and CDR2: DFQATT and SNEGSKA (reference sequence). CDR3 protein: CSASGSFDTEAFF. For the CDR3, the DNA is TGCAGTGCTAGCGGTAGTTTTGACACTGAAGCTTTCTTT.

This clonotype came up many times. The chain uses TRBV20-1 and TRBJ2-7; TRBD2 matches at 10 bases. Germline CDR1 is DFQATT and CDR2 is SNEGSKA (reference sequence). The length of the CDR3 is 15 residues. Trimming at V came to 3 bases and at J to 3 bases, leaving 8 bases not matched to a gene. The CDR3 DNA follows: TGCAGTGCTAGTAAAGCGGGGGGGATAGGCTACGAGCAGTACTTC. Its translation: CSASKAGGIGYEQYF.

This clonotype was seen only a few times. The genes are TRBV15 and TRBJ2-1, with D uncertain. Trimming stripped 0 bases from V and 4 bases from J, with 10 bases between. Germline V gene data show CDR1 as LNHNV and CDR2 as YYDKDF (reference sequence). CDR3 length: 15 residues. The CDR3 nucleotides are TGTGCCACCAGCAGAGATCCGCAGGAGTACAATGAGCAGTTCTTC. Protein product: CATSRDPQEYNEQFF.

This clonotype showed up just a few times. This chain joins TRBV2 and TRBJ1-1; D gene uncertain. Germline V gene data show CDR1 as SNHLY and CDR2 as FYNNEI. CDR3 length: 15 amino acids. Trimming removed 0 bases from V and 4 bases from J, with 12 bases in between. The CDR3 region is CASSEALLGFTEAFF. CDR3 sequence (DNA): TGTGCCAGCAGTGAAGCGCTTCTGGGTTTCACTGAAGCTTTCTTT.

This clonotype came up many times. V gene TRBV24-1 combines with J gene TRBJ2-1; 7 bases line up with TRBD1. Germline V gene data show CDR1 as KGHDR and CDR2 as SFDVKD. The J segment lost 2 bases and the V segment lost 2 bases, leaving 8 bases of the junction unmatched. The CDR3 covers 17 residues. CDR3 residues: CATSDSTDRVAYNEQFF. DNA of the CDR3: TGTGCCACCAGTGATTCTACAGACAGGGTGGCCTACAATGAGCAGTTCTTC.

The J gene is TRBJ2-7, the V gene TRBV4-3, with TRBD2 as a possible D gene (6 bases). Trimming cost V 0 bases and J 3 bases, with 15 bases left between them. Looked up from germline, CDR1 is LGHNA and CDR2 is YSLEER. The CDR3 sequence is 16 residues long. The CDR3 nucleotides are TGCGCCAGCAGCCAAGATCATCGACTAGGGAACTACGAGCAGTACTTC. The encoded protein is CASSQDHRLGNYEQYF.

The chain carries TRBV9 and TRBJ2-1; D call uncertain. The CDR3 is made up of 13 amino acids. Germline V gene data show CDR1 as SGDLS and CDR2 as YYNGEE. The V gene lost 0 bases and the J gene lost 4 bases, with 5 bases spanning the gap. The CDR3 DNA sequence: TGTGCCAGCAGCGTAGAGGATTACAATGAGCAGTTCTTC. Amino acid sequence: CASSVEDYNEQFF. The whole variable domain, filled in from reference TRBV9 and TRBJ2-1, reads DSGVTQTPKHLITATGQRVTLRCSPRSGDLSVYWYQQSLDQGLQFLIQYYNGEERAKGNILERFSAQQFPDLHSELNLSSLELGDSALYFCASSVEDYNEQFFGPGTRLTVL.

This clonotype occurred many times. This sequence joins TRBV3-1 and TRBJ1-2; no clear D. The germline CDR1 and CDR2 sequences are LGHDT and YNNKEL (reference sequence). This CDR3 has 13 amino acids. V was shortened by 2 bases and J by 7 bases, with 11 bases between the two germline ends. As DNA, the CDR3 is TGTGCCAGCAGCCAATCGTCTGTCTCTGGCTACACCTTC. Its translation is CASSQSSVSGYTF.

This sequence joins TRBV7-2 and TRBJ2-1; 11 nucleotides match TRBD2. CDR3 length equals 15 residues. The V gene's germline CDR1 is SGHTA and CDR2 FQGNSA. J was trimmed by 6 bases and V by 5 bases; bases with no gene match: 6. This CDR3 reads CASSPASGRINEQFF. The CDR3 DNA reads TGTGCCAGCAGCCCGGCTAGCGGGAGGATCAATGAGCAGTTCTTC. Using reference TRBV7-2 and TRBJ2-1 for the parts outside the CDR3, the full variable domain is GAGVSQSPSNKVTEKGKDVELRCDPISGHTALYWYRQSLGQGLEFLIYFQGNSAPDKSGLPSDRFSAERTGGSVSTLTIQRTQQEDSAVYLCASSPASGRINEQFFGPGTRLTVL.

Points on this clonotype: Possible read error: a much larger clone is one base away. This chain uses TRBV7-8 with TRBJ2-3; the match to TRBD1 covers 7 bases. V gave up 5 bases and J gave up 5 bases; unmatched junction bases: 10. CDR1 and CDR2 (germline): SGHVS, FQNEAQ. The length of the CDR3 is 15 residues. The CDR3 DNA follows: TGTGCCAGCAGCCCCGAATCCCAGGGGGAAGATACGCAGTATTTT. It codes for CASSPESQGEDTQYF.